Presented here are 31 T cell receptor beta chains from one specimen sequenced in a study of T cell responses to AZD1222 COVID-19 vaccine. TCRdb's copy holds only in-frame clones and misses some; the assay was immunoSEQ multiplex PCR. The sample holds 150,000 or so clones, 70% to 90% seen once. The source material was peripheral blood, sampled on day 0 of AZD1222 vaccination. These receptors came from an adult in good health.

The chain joins TRBV18 to TRBJ1-6; D is ambiguous. V lost 6 bases and J lost 7, with 7 bases in between. This CDR3 is 12 amino acids long. Germline V CDR1 and CDR2: KGHSH, LQKENI. The CDR3, as DNA: TGTGCCAGCTCCCCGGGGAATTCACCCCTCCACTTT. Residues: CASSPGNSPLHF.

The CDR3 DNA reads TGTGCCAGCATCAAAGGGGGCGGGTCCTACGAGCAGTACTTC. Protein product: CASIKGGGSYEQYF. J is TRBJ2-7 and V is TRBV6-5, with 7 bases fitting TRBD1. The CDR3 has 14 amino acids. J gave up 1 base and V 7 bases, and 7 bases lay outside the gene matches. Germline-derived CDR1 and CDR2 are MNHEY and SVGAGI.

V usage is TRBV3-1 (or the pseudogene TRBV3-2) and J usage is TRBJ1-2; D is possibly TRBD1 (5 bases). V was cut by 1 base and J by 8 bases, with 11 bases left in between. Germline CDR1 is LGHDT and CDR2 is YNNKEL (reference sequence). This CDR3 contains 13 residues. For the CDR3, the DNA is TGTGCCAGCAGCCAAGCGGGGCATAGGGGCTACACCTTC. Its translation is CASSQAGHRGYTF.

The chain has TRBV15 and TRBJ2-2; D could derive from TRBD1 or TRBD2 (5 bases each). The germline V gene has CDR1 LNHNV and CDR2 YYDKDF (reference sequence). V lost 4 bases to trimming and J lost 4 bases, with 10 bases between them. The CDR3 spans 14 residues. CDR3 coding DNA: TGTGCCACCAGCAAGGGACGGACCACCGGGGAGCTGTTTTTT. The encoded protein is CATSKGRTTGELFF.

The CDR3 spells CASSPPVPSSYNEQFF. The CDR3 DNA reads TGTGCCAGCTCACCACCGGTCCCTAGCTCCTACAATGAGCAGTTCTTC. The chain recombines TRBV18 with TRBJ2-1; D remains ambiguous. From germline, CDR1 is KGHSH and CDR2 LQKENI. This CDR3 spans 16 amino acids. With 0 bases removed from V and 0 bases from J, the gap between germline ends came to 9 bases.

This rearrangement joins TRBV13 to TRBJ1-1, with D hard to call. CDR1 is PRHDT, CDR2 FYEKMQ, per germline (reference sequence). The CDR3 is 15 residues long. The germline V and J ends were trimmed by 1 base and 4 bases, with 13 bases remaining between them. Here the CDR3 reads CASSLAVGGPTEAFF. CDR3 nucleotides: TGTGCCAGCAGCTTAGCGGTGGGCGGACCCACTGAAGCTTTCTTT.

This chain connects TRBV11-3 to TRBJ2-3; TRBD1 might be the D (6 bases). The V end was cut by 8 bases, the J end by 3 bases, with 12 bases between. Germline CDR1 and CDR2: SGHNT and YENEEA. This CDR3 spans 13 amino acids. DNA of the CDR3: TGTGCCAGCTCGGGACAAACGACAGATACGCAGTATTTT. Protein product: CASSGQTTDTQYF.

The chain employs TRBV6-5 and TRBJ2-4; no definite D call. The germline V gene has CDR1 MNHEY and CDR2 SVGAGI. This CDR3 is built from 15 residues. V lost 8 bases, J lost 4 bases, and 18 bases lay in between. The CDR3 bases are TGTGCCAGCTGCCCTTTGAGTCAGGCGAAAAACATTCAGTACTTC. Its translation is CASCPLSQAKNIQYF.

This clone was observed a handful of times. The rearrangement uses TRBV7-9 and TRBJ1-6; tentative D call: TRBD1 (5 bases). Deletions cut 5 bases from V and 2 bases from J, with 7 bases between. CDR3 length: 14 amino acids. Germline CDR1 and CDR2: SEHNR and FQNEAQ (reference sequence). Here the CDR3 DNA reads TGTGCCAGCAGCGAGGACACCTATAATTCACCCCTCCACTTT. This codes for CASSEDTYNSPLHF.

This clone is a singleton in its sample. The J gene is TRBJ2-6, the V gene TRBV2; D is undetermined. CDR1 is SNHLY, CDR2 FYNNEI, per germline. The CDR3 runs to 13 residues. Trimming cost V 4 bases and J 4 bases, with 5 bases left between them. The DNA of the CDR3 is TGTGCCAGCAGTGCCATAGGGGCCAACGTCCTGACTTTC. Translated, it gives CASSAIGANVLTF.

CDR3 nucleotide sequence: TGTGCCAGCACCCCCCGGCTAGCGGGAGCCGGGGAGCTGTTTTTT. Its translation is CASTPRLAGAGELFF. This chain connects TRBV27 to TRBJ2-2, with TRBD2 matching over 10 bases. The V and J ends lost 7 bases and 6 bases, in that order; junction bases with no gene match: 8. Germline V gene lookup returns CDR1 MNHEY and CDR2 SMNVEV (reference sequence). CDR3 length equals 15 residues.

This clone was picked up a small number of times. The rearrangement links TRBV6-2 or TRBV6-3 to TRBJ1-2; D unclear. V lost 3 bases and J lost 6, with 11 bases in between. This CDR3 is built from 13 residues. Per the germline V gene, CDR1 is MNHEY and CDR2 is SVGEGT. The DNA for the CDR3 is TGTGCCAGCAGTTATATAAGGGTTGATGGCTACACCTTC. It codes for CASSYIRVDGYTF.

The genes are TRBV12-3 or TRBV12-4 and TRBJ1-1, with TRBD1 matching over 7 bases. Trimming at V came to 6 bases and at J to 6 bases, leaving 7 bases not matched to a gene. The CDR3 is 13 residues long. CDR3 protein: CASRLTGIPEAFF. DNA for the CDR3: TGTGCCAGCAGACTGACAGGGATACCTGAAGCTTTCTTT.

The rearrangement links TRBV28 to TRBJ2-7; D may be TRBD1 or TRBD2 (5 bases each). V lost 6 bases, J lost 9 bases, and 30 bases lay in between. Germline V lookup: CDR1 MDHEN, CDR2 SYDVKM. CDR3 size: 17 residues. CDR3 amino acids: CASRPGTGMRAHDGQYF. The CDR3 DNA reads as TGTGCCAGCAGGCCCGGGACGGGGATGAGAGCTCATGATGGGCAGTACTTC.

The chain uses TRBV5-4 and TRBJ1-1, with a possible D match to TRBD1 (6 bases). Germline CDR1 reads SGHNT; CDR2 reads YYREEE (reference sequence). The V gene lost 10 bases and the J gene lost 5 bases, with 21 bases spanning the gap. The CDR3 is made up of 14 amino acids. The CDR3 DNA follows: TGTGCCGGCGAACAGGGAGAGGAGGGTACTGAAGCTTTCTTT. It is translated as CAGEQGEEGTEAFF.

The CDR3 DNA reads TGTGCCAGCAAATTACTAGCGGGAGGGCAGGATGAGCAGTTCTTC. Protein product: CASKLLAGGQDEQFF. V and J are TRBV2 and TRBJ2-1; TRBD2 aligns across 13 bases. CDR3 length: 15 amino acids. Germline V gives CDR1 SNHLY, CDR2 FYNNEI. V shed 7 bases, J shed 8 bases, and the junction held 8 bases outside the gene matches.

This clone was detected only once. The chain couples TRBV18 to TRBJ2-3; TRBD2 agrees at 8 bases. V lost 2 bases and J lost 2; bases outside the gene matches: 3. The CDR3 has 15 amino acids. Germline-derived CDR1 and CDR2 are KGHSH and LQKENI. The DNA of the CDR3 is TGTGCCAGCTCACCAGACGGGAGGGCCACAGATACGCAGTATTTT. This codes for CASSPDGRATDTQYF.

This chain joins TRBV9 and TRBJ2-3; 9 bases agree with TRBD2. Unmatched junction bases numbered 5, after V lost 4 bases and J lost 2 bases. Germline V lookup: CDR1 SGDLS, CDR2 YYNGEE. The CDR3 covers 15 residues. CDR3: CASSLSGRHTDTQYF. CDR3 bases: TGTGCCAGCAGCTTGAGCGGGAGGCACACAGATACGCAGTATTTT.

This clone appeared a few times. The chain links TRBV7-9 to TRBJ1-2; D gene uncertain. Germline lookup yields CDR1 SEHNR and CDR2 FQNEAQ (reference sequence). V lost 5 bases, J lost 8 bases, and 15 bases lay in between. This CDR3 has 13 amino acids. In DNA form, the CDR3 reads TGTGCCAGCAGCCTCGCCCGCGTGGAGGGCTACACCTTC. This encodes CASSLARVEGYTF.

The genes are TRBV9 and TRBJ2-1, with D perhaps TRBD1 (6 bases). This CDR3 comprises 15 residues. Germline V CDR1 and CDR2: SGDLS, YYNGEE. V was pared by 1 base and J by 4 bases, with 12 bases between. This CDR3 reads CASSVIGTPYNEQFF. CDR3 DNA sequence: TGTGCCAGCAGCGTAATCGGGACACCTTACAATGAGCAGTTCTTC.

The V call is TRBV9, the J call TRBJ2-3; 9 bases fit TRBD2. V trimming: 4 bases; J trimming: 3 bases; junction bases outside the gene matches: 9. The germline CDR1 and CDR2 sequences are SGDLS and YYNGEE. CDR3 size: 16 residues. CDR3 sequence reads: CASSSEGGGVTDTQYF. CDR3 DNA sequence: TGTGCCAGCAGCTCAGAGGGCGGGGGGGTGACAGATACGCAGTATTTT.

The rearrangement links TRBV6-5 to TRBJ2-7; a weak D match, TRBD2 (5 bases). Germline values: CDR1 MNHEY, CDR2 SVGAGI. The CDR3 consists of 14 residues. Trimming stripped 6 bases from V and 5 bases from J, with 17 bases between. The CDR3 DNA reads as TGTGCCAGCAGCCAGCGGACTGCGGAGGACGAGCAGTACTTC. It is translated as CASSQRTAEDEQYF.

CDR3 nucleotide sequence: TGTGCCAGCACTGGTGGCAGCTCTGGAAACACCATATATTTT. It yields the protein CASTGGSSGNTIYF. This sequence joins TRBV6-5 and TRBJ1-3, with D hard to call. The CDR3 covers 14 residues. V dropped 7 bases and J dropped 0 bases, with 10 bases sitting between them. Germline V gene sequence: CDR1 MNHEY, CDR2 SVGAGI.

The chain carries TRBV29-1 and TRBJ2-7; perhaps TRBD1 as D (6 bases). Trimming left V 4 bases short and J 2 bases short, with 18 bases between. Germline V gene data show CDR1 as SQVTM and CDR2 as ANQGSEA. This CDR3 region has 15 residues. The CDR3 loop is CSVGPDSGWAYEQYF. The CDR3 DNA is TGCAGCGTTGGACCGGACAGCGGATGGGCCTACGAGCAGTACTTC.

The rearrangement uses TRBV2 and TRBJ1-1; D possibly corresponds to TRBD1 (5 bases). This CDR3 is 13 amino acids long. Germline V lookup: CDR1 SNHLY, CDR2 FYNNEI. With 6 bases removed from V and 7 bases from J, the gap between germline ends came to 15 bases. In DNA, the CDR3 is TGTGCCAGCAGACCCGGGACTGTAGATGAAGCTTTCTTT. Protein: CASRPGTVDEAFF.

This clone was counted only a few times. The same CDR3 also results from other DNA sequences found in this sample. The chain combines TRBV12-3 or TRBV12-4 with TRBJ1-2; D may be TRBD1 (5 bases). The CDR3 is 12 amino acids. Trimming removed 3 bases at V and 4 bases at J, with 6 bases between. This chain's CDR3 is CASSLTAYGYTF. In DNA, the CDR3 is TGTGCCAGCAGTTTGACAGCCTATGGCTACACCTTC.

The chain joins TRBV7-2 to TRBJ1-1, with D perhaps TRBD1 (5 bases). The CDR3 extends over 16 amino acids. Germline V gene data show CDR1 as SGHTA and CDR2 as FQGNSA. V shed 2 bases and J shed 6 bases, with 19 bases lying between them. The CDR3 loop reads CASSLRLDRAYSEAFF. The DNA of the CDR3 is TGTGCCAGCAGCTTAAGGCTAGACAGAGCCTATTCTGAAGCTTTCTTT. The whole variable domain, filled in from reference TRBV7-2 and TRBJ1-1, reads GAGVSQSPSNKVTEKGKDVELRCDPISGHTALYWYRQSLGQGLEFLIYFQGNSAPDKSGLPSDRFSAERTGGSVSTLTIQRTQQEDSAVYLCASSLRLDRAYSEAFFGQGTRLTVV.

The chain is built from TRBV9 and TRBJ2-7; 13 nucleotides align to TRBD2. CDR3 length equals 17 residues. Trimming cost V 4 bases and J 5 bases; bases outside gene matches: 12. The germline gives CDR1 SGDLS, CDR2 YYNGEE. CDR3 protein: CASSRTSGRKGVDEQYF. CDR3 DNA: TGTGCCAGCAGCCGGACTAGCGGGAGAAAGGGGGTGGACGAGCAGTACTTC. Full variable domain (outside the CDR3, taken from reference TRBV9 and TRBJ2-7): DSGVTQTPKHLITATGQRVTLRCSPRSGDLSVYWYQQSLDQGLQFLIQYYNGEERAKGNILERFSAQQFPDLHSELNLSSLELGDSALYFCASSRTSGRKGVDEQYFGPGTRLTVT.

The CDR3 region has the DNA TGTGCCAGCAGCCTAGGGGGCGAGCTCTACGAGCAGTACTTC. Protein product: CASSLGGELYEQYF. The V call is TRBV5-4, the J call TRBJ2-7; 7 bases map to TRBD1. CDR1 and CDR2 from the germline V gene are SGHNT and YYREEE (reference sequence). This CDR3 has 14 residues. V trimming: 4 bases; J trimming: 3 bases; junction bases outside the gene matches: 7.

The chain uses TRBV12-3 or TRBV12-4 and TRBJ2-7, with D perhaps TRBD1 (5 bases). The CDR3 extends over 13 amino acids. Between the trimmed V and J ends, which lost 3 bases and 2 bases, there was a span of 8 bases. DNA of the CDR3: TGTGCCAGCAGTTTCGCCAGGGCCTACGAGCAGTACTTC. Translating gives CASSFARAYEQYF.

The V and J genes are TRBV23-1 and TRBJ1-5; D is uncertain. TRBV23-1 is filed as an ORF, its function uncertain. The germline V and J ends were trimmed by 6 bases and 6 bases, with 12 bases remaining between them. The CDR3 length is 13 residues. Here the CDR3 reads CASSKPFVQPQHF. CDR3 sequence (DNA): TGCGCCAGCAGCAAGCCCTTCGTTCAGCCCCAGCATTTT.